This is a list of T cell receptor beta chains from one sample in a study of blood T cell repertoires in COVID-19. This table comes from immunoSEQ multiplex PCR, and its TCRdb copy is limited to in-frame clones, with some not included. The table lists approximately 170,000 clones, less than 80% of them singletons. Sequencing was done on a sample of peripheral blood. These receptors all stem from a woman between 50 and 59 years old with acute or convalescent COVID-19. CDR3s include the opening cysteine and the closing phenylalanine or tryptophan. Fields, in order: CDR3 protein, CDR3 DNA, J gene, clone size, D gene, V gene. A D gene is named only where the DNA matches it firmly. The size entry is marked missing in some rows and otherwise reads once, few, many or a size class.

CASSRLGQYSNQPQHF	TGTGCCAGCAGCAGACTGGGACAATATAGCAATCAGCCCCAGCATTTT	TRBJ1-5	-	-	TRBV2
CASSSGEAWTGELFF	TGTGCCAGCAGTTCGGGGGAGGCCTGGACCGGGGAGCTGTTTTTT	TRBJ2-2	few	-	TRBV6-5
CASSQSGGTGSPLEQYF	TGCGCCAGCAGCCAATCTGGGGGGACGGGCAGTCCGCTCGAGCAGTACTTC	TRBJ2-7	-	-	TRBV4-1
CASSRQGGNEQFF	TGTGCCAGCAGTCGACAGGGGGGAAATGAGCAGTTCTTC	TRBJ2-1	-	TRBD1	TRBV27
CASSPRGDSGGEKLFF	TGTGCCAGCTCACCACGCGGGGACAGCGGTGGGGAAAAACTGTTTTTT	TRBJ1-4	-	TRBD1	TRBV18
CASDSPGENQPQHF	TGTGCCAGCGACAGTCCGGGTGAAAATCAGCCCCAGCATTTT	TRBJ1-5	few	-	TRBV28
CASRGTLNTEAFF	TGTGCCAGCAGGGGGACACTCAACACTGAAGCTTTCTTT	TRBJ1-1	-	-	TRBV6-5
CASRPMTSEAFF	TGTGCCAGCAGACCCATGACTAGTGAAGCTTTCTTT	TRBJ1-1	-	-	TRBV28
CASSIRGSRSYGYTF	TGTGCCAGTAGTATCCGCGGGAGTAGAAGCTATGGCTACACCTTC	TRBJ1-2	-	-	TRBV19
CASSHNRVGEKLFF	TGTGCCAGCAGCCATAACAGGGTAGGGGAAAAACTGTTTTTT	TRBJ1-4	few	-	TRBV6-6
CASSASGGRRSGANVLTF	TGTGCCAGCAGTGCTTCAGGGGGCAGAAGGTCTGGGGCCAACGTCCTGACTTTC	TRBJ2-6	-	TRBD1	TRBV27
CASSIAMNYGYTF	TGTGCCAGTAGTATAGCAATGAACTATGGCTACACCTTC	TRBJ1-2	-	-	TRBV19
CASSLAGVLRNSEAFF	TGTGCCAGCAGCTTGGCGGGGGTACTAAGGAACTCTGAAGCTTTCTTT	TRBJ1-1	-	-	TRBV5-5
CASSPQDRSYEQYF	TGTGCCAGTAGCCCCCAGGACAGATCCTACGAGCAGTACTTC	TRBJ2-7	-	-	TRBV19
CASSEERGGPNEQFF	TGTGCCAGCAGTGAGGAGCGGGGGGGCCCAAATGAGCAGTTCTTC	TRBJ2-1	-	TRBD2	TRBV2
CATSDYGRSHGYTF	TGTGCCACCAGTGACTACGGGAGGTCCCATGGCTACACCTTC	TRBJ1-2	-	-	TRBV24-1
CASSLVGGNEKLFF	TGCGCCAGCAGCTTGGTGGGGGGTAATGAAAAACTGTTTTTT	TRBJ1-4	-	-	TRBV5-1
CASSSRGYNEQFF	TGTGCCAGCAGTTCCAGGGGATACAATGAGCAGTTCTTC	TRBJ2-1	-	-	TRBV28
CASSLSAGGGLGPQHF	TGTGCCAGCAGTTTATCTGCAGGGGGCGGGTTGGGGCCCCAGCATTTT	TRBJ1-5	-	TRBD1	TRBV27
CASSEYWDRGEGYTF	TGTGCCAGCAGCGAGTACTGGGACAGGGGGGAAGGCTACACCTTC	TRBJ1-2	-	TRBD1	TRBV11-2
CASSLAFRTGGFWIEAEKLFF	TGTGCCAGCAGCTTAGCGTTTAGAACAGGGGGCTTTTGGATAGAGGCTGAAAAACTGTTTTTT	TRBJ1-4	once	TRBD1	TRBV7-2
CASSIAGGRVVLPQHF	TGTGCCAGTAGTATTGCAGGGGGGCGAGTTGTACTTCCCCAGCATTTT	TRBJ1-5	once	TRBD1	TRBV19
CAIPPSRTPCEQYF	TGTGCCATCCCTCCCTCTCGGACACCCTGCGAGCAGTACTTC	TRBJ2-7	-	-	TRBV10-3
CASSLGAGKGYTF	TGTGCCAGCAGCCTAGGGGCAGGGAAGGGCTACACCTTC	TRBJ1-2	-	-	TRBV9
CASSLDPRTSNEQFF	TGTGCCAGCAGCTTAGATCCCAGGACTAGTAATGAGCAGTTCTTC	TRBJ2-1	-	TRBD2	TRBV11-3
CASTHGTPGSEQYF	TGTGCCAGCACCCATGGGACACCCGGTAGCGAGCAGTACTTC	TRBJ2-7	-	-	TRBV28
CASSPSVYDTEAFF	TGTGCCAGCTCACCATCAGTGTACGACACTGAAGCTTTCTTT	TRBJ1-1	-	-	TRBV18
CASAWTGERSGAGYGEQFF	TGTGCCAGCGCATGGACAGGGGAAAGATCGGGAGCAGGGTATGGTGAGCAGTTCTTC	TRBJ2-1	-	TRBD1	TRBV2
CASSSAGTGSYEQYF	TGCGCCAGCAGCTCCGCCGGGACTGGCTCCTACGAGCAGTACTTC	TRBJ2-7	-	-	TRBV5-1
CATSRDPQGGNQPQHF	TGTGCCACCAGCAGAGATCCACAAGGGGGAAATCAGCCCCAGCATTTT	TRBJ1-5	-	-	TRBV15
CASSLENIPNTEAFF	TGTGCCAGCAGCTTAGAAAACATCCCGAACACTGAAGCTTTCTTT	TRBJ1-1	once	-	TRBV7-2